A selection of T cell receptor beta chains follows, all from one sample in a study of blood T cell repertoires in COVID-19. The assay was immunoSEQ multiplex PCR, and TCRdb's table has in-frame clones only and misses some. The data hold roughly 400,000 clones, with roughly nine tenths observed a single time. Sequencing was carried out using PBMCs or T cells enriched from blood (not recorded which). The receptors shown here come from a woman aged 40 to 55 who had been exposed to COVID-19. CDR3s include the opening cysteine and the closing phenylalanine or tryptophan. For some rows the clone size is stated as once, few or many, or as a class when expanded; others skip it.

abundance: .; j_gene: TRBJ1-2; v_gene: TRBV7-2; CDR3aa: CASSLVKGQGAYGYTF
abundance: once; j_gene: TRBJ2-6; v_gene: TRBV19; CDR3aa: CASSLTPGRRLATGANVLTF
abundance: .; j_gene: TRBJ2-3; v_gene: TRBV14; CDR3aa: CASSHGRGTSGPGRVTQYF
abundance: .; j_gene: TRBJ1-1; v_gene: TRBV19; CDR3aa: CASRTTEGGGTEAFF
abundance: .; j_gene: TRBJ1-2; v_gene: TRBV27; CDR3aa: CASSLYPPLNYGYTF
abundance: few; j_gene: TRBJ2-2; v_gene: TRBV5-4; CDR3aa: CASSLGRGTGELFF
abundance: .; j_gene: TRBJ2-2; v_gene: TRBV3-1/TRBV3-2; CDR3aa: CASSQDRGGALTF
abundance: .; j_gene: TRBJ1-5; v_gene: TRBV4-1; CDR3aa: CASSQVRGSNQPQHF
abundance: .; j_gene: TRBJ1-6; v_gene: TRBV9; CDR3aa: CASSVGRQGLNSPLHF
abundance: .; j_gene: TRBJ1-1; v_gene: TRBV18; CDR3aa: CASSLKDRTEAFF
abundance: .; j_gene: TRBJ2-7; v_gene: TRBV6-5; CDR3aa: CASSKPGQGYYEQYF
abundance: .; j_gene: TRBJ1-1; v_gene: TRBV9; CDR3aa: CASSVVAGGYTEAFF
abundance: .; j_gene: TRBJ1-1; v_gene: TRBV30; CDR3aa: CAWSTTGAVNTEAFF
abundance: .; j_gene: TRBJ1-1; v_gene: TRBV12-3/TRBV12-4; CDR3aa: CASTDPGDEAFF
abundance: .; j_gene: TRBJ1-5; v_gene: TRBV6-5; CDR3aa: CASRPGQRNQPQHF
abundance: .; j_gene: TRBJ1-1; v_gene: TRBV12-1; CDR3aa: CASSSGKGRTEAFF